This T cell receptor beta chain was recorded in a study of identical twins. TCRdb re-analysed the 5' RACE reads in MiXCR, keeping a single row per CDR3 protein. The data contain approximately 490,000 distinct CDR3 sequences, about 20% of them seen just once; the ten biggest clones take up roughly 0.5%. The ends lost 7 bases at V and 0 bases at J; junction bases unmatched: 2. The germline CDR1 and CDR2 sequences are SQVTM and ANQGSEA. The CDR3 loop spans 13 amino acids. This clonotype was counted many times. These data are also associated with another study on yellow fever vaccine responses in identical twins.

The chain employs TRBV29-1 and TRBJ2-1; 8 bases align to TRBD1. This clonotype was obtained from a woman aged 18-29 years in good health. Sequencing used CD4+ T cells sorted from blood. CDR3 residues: CSGTGNSYNEQFF. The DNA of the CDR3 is TGCAGCGGGACAGGGAACTCCTACAATGAGCAGTTCTTC.